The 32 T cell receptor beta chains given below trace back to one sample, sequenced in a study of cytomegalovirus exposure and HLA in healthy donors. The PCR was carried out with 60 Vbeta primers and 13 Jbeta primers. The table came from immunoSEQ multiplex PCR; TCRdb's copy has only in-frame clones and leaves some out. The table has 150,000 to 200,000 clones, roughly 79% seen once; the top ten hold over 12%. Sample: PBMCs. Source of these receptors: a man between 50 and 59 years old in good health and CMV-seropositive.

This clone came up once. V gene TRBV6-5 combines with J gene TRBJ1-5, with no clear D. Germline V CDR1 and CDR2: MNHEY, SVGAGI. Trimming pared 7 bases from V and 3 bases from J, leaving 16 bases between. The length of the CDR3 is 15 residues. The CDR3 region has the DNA TGTGCCAGCATCCTAGACGGAGGTTTCAATCAGCCCCAGCATTTT. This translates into CASILDGGFNQPQHF.

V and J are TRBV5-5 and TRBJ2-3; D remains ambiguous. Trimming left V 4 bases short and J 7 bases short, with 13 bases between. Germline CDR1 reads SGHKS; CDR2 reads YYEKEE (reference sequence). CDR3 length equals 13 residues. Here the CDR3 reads CASSMDQANTQYF. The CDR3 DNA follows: TGTGCCAGCAGCATGGATCAGGCGAATACGCAGTATTTT.

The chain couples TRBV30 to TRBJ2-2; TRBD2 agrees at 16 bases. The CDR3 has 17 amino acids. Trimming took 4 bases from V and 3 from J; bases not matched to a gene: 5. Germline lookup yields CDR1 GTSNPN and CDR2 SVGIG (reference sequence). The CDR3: CAWKKGLAGGYTGELFF. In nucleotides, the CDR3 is TGTGCCTGGAAAAAGGGACTAGCGGGGGGGTACACCGGGGAGCTGTTTTTT.

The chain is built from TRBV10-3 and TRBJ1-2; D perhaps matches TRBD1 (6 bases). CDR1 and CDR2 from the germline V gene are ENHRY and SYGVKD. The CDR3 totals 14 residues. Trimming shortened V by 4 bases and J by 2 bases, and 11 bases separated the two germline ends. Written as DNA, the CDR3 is TGTGCCATCAGTGGGGGGCAGGGGAACTATGGCTACACCTTC. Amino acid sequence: CAISGGQGNYGYTF.

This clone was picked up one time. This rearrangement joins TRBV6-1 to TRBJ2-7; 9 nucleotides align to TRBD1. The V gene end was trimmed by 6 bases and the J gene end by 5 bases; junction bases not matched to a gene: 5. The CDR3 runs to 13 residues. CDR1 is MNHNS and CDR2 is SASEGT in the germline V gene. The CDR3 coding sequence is TGTGCCAGCAGCGGACAGGGGAGGGACGAGCAGTACGTC. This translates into CASSGQGRDEQYV.

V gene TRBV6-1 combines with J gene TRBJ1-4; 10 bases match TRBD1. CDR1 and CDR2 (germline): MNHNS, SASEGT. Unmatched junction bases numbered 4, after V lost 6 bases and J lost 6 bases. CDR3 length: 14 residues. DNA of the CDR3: TGTGCCAGCAGCGGACAGGGGGGTTATGAAAAACTGTTTTTT. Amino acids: CASSGQGGYEKLFF.

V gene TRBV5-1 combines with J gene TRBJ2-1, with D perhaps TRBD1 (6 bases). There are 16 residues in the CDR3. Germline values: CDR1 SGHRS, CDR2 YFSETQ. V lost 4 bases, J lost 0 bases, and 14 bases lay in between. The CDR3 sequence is CASSPDTGSSYNEQFF. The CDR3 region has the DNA TGCGCCAGCAGCCCGGATACAGGGAGCTCCTACAATGAGCAGTTCTTC.

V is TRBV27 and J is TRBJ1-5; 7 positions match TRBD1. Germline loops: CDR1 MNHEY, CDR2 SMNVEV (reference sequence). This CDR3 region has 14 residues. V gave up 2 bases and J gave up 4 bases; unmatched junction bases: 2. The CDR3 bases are TGTGCCAGCAGTTTAACAGGGGTAAATCAGCCCCAGCATTTT. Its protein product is CASSLTGVNQPQHF.

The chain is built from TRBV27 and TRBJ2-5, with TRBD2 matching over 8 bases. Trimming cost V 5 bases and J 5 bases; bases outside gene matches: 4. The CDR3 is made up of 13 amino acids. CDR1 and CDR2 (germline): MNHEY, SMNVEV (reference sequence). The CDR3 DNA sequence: TGTGCCAGCAGTAGGACTAGCTATGAGACCCAGTACTTC. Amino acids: CASSRTSYETQYF.

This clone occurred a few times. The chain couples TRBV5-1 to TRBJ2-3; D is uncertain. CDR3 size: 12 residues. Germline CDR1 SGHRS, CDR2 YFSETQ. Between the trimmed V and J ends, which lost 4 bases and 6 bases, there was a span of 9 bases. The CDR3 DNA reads TGCGCCAGCAGCCCGCGGCTGGATACGCAGTATTTT. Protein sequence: CASSPRLDTQYF.

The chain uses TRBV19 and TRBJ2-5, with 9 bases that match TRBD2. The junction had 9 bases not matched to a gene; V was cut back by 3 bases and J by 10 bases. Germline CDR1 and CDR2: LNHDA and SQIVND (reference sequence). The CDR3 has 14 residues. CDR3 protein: CASSMAGGARDQYF. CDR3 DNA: TGTGCCAGTAGTATGGCGGGGGGGGCTCGAGACCAGTACTTC. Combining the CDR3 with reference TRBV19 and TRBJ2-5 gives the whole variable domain DGGITQSPKYLFRKEGQNVTLSCEQNLNHDAMYWYRQDPGQGLRLIYYSQIVNDFQKGDIAEGYSVSREKKESFPLTVTSAQKNPTAFYLCASSMAGGARDQYFGPGTRLLVL.

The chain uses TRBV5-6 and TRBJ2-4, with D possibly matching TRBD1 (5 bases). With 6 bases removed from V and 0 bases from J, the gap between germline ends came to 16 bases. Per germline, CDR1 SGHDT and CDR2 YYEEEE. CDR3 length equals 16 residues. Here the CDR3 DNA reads TGTGCCAGCACTCGGACATCCGTCCTAGCCAAAAACATTCAGTACTTC. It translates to CASTRTSVLAKNIQYF.

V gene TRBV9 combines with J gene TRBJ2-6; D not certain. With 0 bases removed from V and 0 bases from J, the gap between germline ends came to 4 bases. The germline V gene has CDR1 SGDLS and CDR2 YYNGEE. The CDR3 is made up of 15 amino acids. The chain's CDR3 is CASSVANSGANVLTF. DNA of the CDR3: TGTGCCAGCAGCGTAGCTAACTCTGGGGCCAACGTCCTGACTTTC. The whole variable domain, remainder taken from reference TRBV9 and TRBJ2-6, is DSGVTQTPKHLITATGQRVTLRCSPRSGDLSVYWYQQSLDQGLQFLIQYYNGEERAKGNILERFSAQQFPDLHSELNLSSLELGDSALYFCASSVANSGANVLTFGAGSRLTVL.

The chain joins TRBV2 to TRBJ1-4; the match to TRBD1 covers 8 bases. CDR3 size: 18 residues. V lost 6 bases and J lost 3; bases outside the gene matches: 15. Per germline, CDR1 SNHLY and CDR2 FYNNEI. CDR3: CASSPSFYSTGANEKLFF. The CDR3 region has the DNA TGTGCCAGCAGCCCTTCATTCTATTCGACAGGGGCTAATGAAAAACTGTTTTTT.

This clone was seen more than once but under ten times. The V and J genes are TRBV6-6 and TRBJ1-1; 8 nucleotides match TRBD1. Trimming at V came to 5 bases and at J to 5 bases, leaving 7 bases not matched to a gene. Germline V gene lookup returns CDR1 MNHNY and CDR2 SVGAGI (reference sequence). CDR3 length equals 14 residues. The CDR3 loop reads CASSNTGGGTEAFF. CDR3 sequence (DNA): TGTGCCAGCAGTAATACAGGGGGTGGAACTGAAGCTTTCTTT.

This CDR3 reads CASSRGQTGNSPLHF. CDR3 in DNA: TGCGCCAGCAGCCGAGGACAGACCGGTAATTCACCCCTCCACTTT. V usage is TRBV4-1 and J usage is TRBJ1-6; D may be TRBD1 (6 bases). With 4 bases removed from V and 6 bases from J, the gap between germline ends came to 13 bases. Germline assignment: CDR1 MGHRA and CDR2 YSYEKL. The CDR3 is 15 residues long.

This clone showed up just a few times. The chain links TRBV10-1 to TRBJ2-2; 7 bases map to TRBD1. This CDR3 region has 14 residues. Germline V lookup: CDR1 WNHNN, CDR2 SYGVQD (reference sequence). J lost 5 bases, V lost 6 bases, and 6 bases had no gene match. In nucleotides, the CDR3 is TGCGCCAGCAGAGACAGGGTCGGAACCGGGGAGCTGTTTTTT. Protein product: CASRDRVGTGELFF.

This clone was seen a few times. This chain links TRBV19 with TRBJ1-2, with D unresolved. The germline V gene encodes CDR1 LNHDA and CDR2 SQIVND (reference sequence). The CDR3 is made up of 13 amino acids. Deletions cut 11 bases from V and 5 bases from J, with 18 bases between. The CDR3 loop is CAARAGELYGYTF. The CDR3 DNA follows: TGTGCCGCGAGGGCAGGAGAACTTTATGGCTACACCTTC.

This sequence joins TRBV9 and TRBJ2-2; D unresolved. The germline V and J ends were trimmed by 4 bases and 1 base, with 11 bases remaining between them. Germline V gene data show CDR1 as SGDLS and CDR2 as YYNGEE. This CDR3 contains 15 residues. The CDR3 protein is CASSLGRRNTGELFF. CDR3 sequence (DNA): TGTGCCAGCAGCCTCGGTCGAAGGAACACCGGGGAGCTGTTTTTT.

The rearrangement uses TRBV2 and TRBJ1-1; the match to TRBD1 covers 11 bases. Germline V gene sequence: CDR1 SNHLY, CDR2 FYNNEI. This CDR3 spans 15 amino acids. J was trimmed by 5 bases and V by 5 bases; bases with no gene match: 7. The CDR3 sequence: CASSIRTGGATEAFF. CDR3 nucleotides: TGTGCCAGCAGTATCAGGACAGGGGGCGCAACTGAAGCTTTCTTT.

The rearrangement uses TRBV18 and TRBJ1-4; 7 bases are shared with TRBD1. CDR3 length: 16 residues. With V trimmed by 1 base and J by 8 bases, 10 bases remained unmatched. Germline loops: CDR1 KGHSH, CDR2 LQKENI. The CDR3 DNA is TGTGCCAGCTCACCACGGGGACAGACACAGAGGGAAAAACTGTTTTTT. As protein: CASSPRGQTQREKLFF.

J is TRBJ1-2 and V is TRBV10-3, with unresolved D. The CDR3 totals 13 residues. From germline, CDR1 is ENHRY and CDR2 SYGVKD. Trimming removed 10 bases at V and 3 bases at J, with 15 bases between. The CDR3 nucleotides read TGTGCCACATCTGATGGACTGCACTATGGCTACACCTTC. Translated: CATSDGLHYGYTF.

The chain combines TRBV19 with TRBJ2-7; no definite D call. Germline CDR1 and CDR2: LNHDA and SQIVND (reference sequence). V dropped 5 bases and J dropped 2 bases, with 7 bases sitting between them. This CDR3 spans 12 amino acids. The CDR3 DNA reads TGTGCCAGTAGTGACACCACCTACGAGCAGTACTTC. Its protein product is CASSDTTYEQYF.

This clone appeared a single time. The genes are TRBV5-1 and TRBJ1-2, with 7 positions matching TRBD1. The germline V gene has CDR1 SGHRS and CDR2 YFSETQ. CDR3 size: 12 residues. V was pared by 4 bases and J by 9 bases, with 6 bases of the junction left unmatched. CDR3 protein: CASSGTEKSYTF. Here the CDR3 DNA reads TGCGCCAGCAGCGGGACAGAAAAGAGCTACACCTTC. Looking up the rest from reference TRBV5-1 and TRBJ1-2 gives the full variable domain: KAGVTQTPRYLIKTRGQQVTLSCSPISGHRSVSWYQQTPGQGLQFLFEYFSETQRNKGNFPGRFSGRQFSNSRSEMNVSTLELGDSALYLCASSGTEKSYTFGSGTRLTVV.

The CDR3 sequence: CASRRPPGYGYTF. CDR3 nucleotides: TGTGCCAGCAGGCGACCGCCGGGCTATGGCTACACCTTC. The genes are TRBV28 and TRBJ1-2; D gene ambiguous. V was cut by 6 bases and J by 4 bases, with 12 bases left in between. Per germline, CDR1 MDHEN and CDR2 SYDVKM. The CDR3 length is 13 residues.

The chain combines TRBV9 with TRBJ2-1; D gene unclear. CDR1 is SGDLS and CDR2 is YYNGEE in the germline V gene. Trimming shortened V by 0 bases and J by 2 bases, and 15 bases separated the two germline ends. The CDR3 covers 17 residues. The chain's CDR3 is CASSVEPTVAAYNEQFF. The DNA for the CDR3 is TGTGCCAGCAGCGTAGAACCGACTGTGGCAGCCTACAATGAGCAGTTCTTC.

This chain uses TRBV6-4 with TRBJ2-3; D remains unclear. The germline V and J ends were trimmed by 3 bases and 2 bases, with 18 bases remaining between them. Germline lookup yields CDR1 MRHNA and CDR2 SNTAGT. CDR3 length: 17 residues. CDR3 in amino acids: CASSDKPGLISTDTQYF. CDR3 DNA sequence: TGTGCCAGCAGTGATAAACCGGGTCTAATTTCCACAGATACGCAGTATTTT.

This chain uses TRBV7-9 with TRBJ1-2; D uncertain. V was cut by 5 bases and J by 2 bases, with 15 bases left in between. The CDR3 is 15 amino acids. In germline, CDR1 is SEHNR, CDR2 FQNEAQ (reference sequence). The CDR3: CASSPDNKVNYGYTF. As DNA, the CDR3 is TGTGCCAGCAGCCCAGATAATAAAGTAAACTATGGCTACACCTTC. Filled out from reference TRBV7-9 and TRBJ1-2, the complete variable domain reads DTGVSQNPRHKITKRGQNVTFRCDPISEHNRLYWYRQTLGQGPEFLTYFQNEAQLEKSRLLSDRFSAERPKGSFSTLEIQRTEQGDSAMYLCASSPDNKVNYGYTFGSGTRLTVV.

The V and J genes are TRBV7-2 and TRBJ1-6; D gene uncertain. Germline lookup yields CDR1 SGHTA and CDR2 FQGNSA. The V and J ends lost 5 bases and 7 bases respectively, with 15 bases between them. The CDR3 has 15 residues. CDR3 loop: CASSQVLGQNSPLHF. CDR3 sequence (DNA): TGTGCCAGCAGCCAGGTGCTCGGTCAGAATTCACCCCTCCACTTT.

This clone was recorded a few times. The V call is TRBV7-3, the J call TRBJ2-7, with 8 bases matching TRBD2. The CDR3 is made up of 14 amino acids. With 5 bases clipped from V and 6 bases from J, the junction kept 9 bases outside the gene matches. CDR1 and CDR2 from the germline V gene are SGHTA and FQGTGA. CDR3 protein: CASSPEPGGIEQYF. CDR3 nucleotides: TGTGCCAGCAGCCCAGAGCCGGGGGGGATCGAGCAGTACTTC.

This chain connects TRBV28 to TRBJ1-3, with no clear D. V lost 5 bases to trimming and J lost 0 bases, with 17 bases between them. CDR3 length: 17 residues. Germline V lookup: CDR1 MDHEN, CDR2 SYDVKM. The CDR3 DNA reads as TGTGCCAGCAGTCCCATCCTAACCGTCAACTCTGGAAACACCATATATTTT. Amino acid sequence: CASSPILTVNSGNTIYF.

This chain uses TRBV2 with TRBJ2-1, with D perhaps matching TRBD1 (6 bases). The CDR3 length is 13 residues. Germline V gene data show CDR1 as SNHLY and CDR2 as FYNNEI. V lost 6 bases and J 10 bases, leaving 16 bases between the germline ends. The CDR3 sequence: CASRATGSWEQFF. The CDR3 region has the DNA TGTGCCAGCAGGGCGACAGGTTCATGGGAGCAGTTCTTC.